The clone carrying this TCR beta chain was observed a handful of times. Its target is unknown. One entry per CDR3 protein, called by TCRdb with MiXCR from the 5' RACE reads. The repertoire includes about 430,000 distinct CDR3 sequences, more than 15% of them detected once, and 20% to 25% sits in the top ten. Between the trimmed V and J ends, which lost 0 bases and 6 bases, there was a span of 14 bases. From germline, CDR1 is SGHTA and CDR2 FQGNSA. This CDR3 comprises 15 residues. The data belong to a study of T-cell memory formation after mild COVID-19. Study as a whole: Clustering of TCRs was largely donor specific.

Findings and limits, study-wide: Clones that contracted clustered mainly in CM and EM if CD4+ and in EMRA if CD8+.

The clonotype comes from a man aged 18 to 29 who had mild COVID-19 (a few samples of this study predate the infection). Cell type and time point are not known. Sequencing was carried out using PBMCs or a T cell subset sorted from them (not recorded which). The chain is built from TRBV7-2 and TRBJ1-2, with no clear D. The CDR3 DNA follows: TGTGCCAGCAGCTTAGCGGCGGGAGGCTTACATGGCTACACCTTC. Its translation: CASSLAAGGLHGYTF.